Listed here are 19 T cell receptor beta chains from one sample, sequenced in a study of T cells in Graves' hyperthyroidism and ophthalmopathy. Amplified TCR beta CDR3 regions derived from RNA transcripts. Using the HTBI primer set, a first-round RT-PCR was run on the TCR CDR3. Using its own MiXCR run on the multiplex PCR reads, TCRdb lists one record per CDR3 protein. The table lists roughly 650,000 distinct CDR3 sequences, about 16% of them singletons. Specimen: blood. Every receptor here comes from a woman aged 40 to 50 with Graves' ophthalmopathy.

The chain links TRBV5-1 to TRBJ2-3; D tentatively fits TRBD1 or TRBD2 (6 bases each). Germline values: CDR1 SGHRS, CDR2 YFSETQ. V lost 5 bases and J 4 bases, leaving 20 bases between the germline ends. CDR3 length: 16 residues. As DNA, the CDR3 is TGCGCCAGCAGTCCTGACTCACCCGGGGGCGCAGATACGCAGTATTTT. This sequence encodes CASSPDSPGGADTQYF.

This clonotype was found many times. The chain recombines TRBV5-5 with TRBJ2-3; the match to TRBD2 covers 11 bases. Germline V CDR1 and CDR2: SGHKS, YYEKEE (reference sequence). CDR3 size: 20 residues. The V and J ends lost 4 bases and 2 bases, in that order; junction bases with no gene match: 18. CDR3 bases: TGTGCCAGCAGCCCCAGACAGCCAACTAGCGGGAGCGCTAACACAGATACGCAGTATTTT. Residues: CASSPRQPTSGSANTDTQYF.

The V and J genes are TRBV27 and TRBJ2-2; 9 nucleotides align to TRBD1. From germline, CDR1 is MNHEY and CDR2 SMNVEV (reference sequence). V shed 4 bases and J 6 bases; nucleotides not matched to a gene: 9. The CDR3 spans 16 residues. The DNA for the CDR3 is TGTGCCAGCAGTTCCTTCGGGACAGGGTTCGCCGGGGAGCTGTTTTTT. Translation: CASSSFGTGFAGELFF.

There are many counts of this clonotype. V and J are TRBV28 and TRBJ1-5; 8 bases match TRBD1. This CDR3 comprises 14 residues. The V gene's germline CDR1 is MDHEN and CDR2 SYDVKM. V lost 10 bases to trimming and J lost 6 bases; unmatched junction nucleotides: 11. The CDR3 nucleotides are TGTGCCACCCGAACAGGGGGTAATTTTCAGCCCCAGCATTTT. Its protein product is CATRTGGNFQPQHF.

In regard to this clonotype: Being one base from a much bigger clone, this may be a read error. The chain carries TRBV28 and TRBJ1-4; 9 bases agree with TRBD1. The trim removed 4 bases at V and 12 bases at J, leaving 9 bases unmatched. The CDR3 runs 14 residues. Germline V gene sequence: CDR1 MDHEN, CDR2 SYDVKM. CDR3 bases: TGTGCCAGCAGTTCACGGGACAGGGAAGAAGAACTGTTTTTT. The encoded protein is CASSSRDREEELFF.

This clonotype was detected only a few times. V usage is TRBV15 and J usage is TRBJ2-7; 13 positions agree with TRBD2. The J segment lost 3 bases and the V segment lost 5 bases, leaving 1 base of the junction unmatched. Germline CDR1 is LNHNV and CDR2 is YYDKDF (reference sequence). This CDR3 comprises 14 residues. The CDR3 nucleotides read TGTGCCACCAGCCGGACTAGCGGGAGCTACGAGCAGTACTTC. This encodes CATSRTSGSYEQYF.

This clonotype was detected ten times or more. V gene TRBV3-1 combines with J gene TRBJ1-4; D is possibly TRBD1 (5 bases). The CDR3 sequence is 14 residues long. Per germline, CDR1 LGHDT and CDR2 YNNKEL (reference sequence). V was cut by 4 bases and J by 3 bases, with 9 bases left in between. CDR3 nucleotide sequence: TGTGCCAGCAGCCGAAGACAGTCTAATGAAAAACTGTTTTTT. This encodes CASSRRQSNEKLFF.

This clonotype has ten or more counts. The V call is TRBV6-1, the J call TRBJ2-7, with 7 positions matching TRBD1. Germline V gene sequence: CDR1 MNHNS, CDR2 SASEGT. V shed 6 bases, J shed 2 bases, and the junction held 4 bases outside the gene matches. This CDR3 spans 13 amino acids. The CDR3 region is CASSGTEAYEQYF. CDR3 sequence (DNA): TGTGCCAGCAGCGGGACAGAGGCCTACGAGCAGTACTTC.

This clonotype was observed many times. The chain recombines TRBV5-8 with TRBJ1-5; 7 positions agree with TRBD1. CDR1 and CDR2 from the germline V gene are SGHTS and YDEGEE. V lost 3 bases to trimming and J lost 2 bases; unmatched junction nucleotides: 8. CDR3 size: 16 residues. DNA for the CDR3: TGTGCCAGCAGCTCGTACAGGGGCGCGGGCAATCAGCCCCAGCATTTT. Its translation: CASSSYRGAGNQPQHF.

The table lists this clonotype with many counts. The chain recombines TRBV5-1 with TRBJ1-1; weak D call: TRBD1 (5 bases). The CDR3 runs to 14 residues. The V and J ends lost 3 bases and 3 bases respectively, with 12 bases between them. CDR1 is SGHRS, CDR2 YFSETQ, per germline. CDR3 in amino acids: CASSYQGLYTEAFF. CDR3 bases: TGCGCCAGCAGCTATCAGGGACTTTACACTGAAGCTTTCTTT. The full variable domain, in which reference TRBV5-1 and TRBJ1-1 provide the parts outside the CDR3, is KAGVTQTPRYLIKTRGQQVTLSCSPISGHRSVSWYQQTPGQGLQFLFEYFSETQRNKGNFPGRFSGRQFSNSRSEMNVSTLELGDSALYLCASSYQGLYTEAFFGQGTRLTVV.

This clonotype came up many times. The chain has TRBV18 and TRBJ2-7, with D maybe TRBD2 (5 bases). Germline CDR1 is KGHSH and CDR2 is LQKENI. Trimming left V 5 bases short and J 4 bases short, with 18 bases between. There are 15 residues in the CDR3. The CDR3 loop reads CASSVNSDSLYEQYF. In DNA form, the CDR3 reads TGTGCCAGCTCAGTCAACTCGGACTCCTTATACGAGCAGTACTTC.

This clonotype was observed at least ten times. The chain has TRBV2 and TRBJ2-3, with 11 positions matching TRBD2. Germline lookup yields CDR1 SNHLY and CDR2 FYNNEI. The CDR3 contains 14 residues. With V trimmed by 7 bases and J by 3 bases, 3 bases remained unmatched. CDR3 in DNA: TGTGCCAGCAAACTAGCGGGAGCAACAGATACGCAGTATTTT. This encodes CASKLAGATDTQYF.

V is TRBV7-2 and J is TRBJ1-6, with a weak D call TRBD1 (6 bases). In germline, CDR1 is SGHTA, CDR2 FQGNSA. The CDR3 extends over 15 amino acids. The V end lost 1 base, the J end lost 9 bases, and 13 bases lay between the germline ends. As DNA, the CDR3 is TGTGCCAGCAGCTTAGGTCCAGGGGACGTTTCACCCCTCCACTTT. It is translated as CASSLGPGDVSPLHF.

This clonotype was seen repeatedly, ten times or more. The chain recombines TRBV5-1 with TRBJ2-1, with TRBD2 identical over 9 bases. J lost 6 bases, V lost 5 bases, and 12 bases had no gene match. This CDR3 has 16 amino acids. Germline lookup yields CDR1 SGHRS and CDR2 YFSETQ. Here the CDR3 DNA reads TGCGCCAGCAGGGAGGGGGTCGCGGGAGGGCCCAATGAGCAGTTCTTC. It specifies CASREGVAGGPNEQFF.

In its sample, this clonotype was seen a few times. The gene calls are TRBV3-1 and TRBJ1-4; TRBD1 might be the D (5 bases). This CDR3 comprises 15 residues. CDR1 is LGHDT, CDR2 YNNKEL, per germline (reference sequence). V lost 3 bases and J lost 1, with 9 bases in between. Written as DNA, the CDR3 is TGTGCCAGCAGCCATGCTCAGGGAACTAATGAAAAACTGTTTTTT. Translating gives CASSHAQGTNEKLFF.

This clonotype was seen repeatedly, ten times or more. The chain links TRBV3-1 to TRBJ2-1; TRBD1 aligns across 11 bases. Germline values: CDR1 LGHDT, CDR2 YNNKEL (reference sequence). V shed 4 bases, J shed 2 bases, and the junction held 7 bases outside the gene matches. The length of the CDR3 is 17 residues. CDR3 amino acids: CASSPRTGGAAYNEQFF. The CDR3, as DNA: TGTGCCAGCAGCCCGCGGACAGGGGGCGCCGCCTACAATGAGCAGTTCTTC.

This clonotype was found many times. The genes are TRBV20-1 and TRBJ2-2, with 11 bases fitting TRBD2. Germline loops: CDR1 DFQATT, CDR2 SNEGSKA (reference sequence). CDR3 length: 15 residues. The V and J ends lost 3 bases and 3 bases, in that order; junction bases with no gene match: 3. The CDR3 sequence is CSARGTSGYTGELFF. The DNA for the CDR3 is TGCAGTGCTAGGGGGACTAGCGGATACACCGGGGAGCTGTTTTTT.

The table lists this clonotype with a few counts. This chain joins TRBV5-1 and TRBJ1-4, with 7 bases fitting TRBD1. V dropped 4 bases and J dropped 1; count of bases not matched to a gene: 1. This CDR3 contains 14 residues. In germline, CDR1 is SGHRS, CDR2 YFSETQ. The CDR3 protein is CASSAGGTNEKLFF. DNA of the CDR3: TGCGCCAGCAGCGCAGGGGGAACTAATGAAAAACTGTTTTTT.

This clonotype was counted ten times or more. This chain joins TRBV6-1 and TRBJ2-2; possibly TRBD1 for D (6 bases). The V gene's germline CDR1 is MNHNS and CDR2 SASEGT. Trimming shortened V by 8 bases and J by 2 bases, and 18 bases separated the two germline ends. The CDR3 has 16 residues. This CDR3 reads CASAKRTGTNTGELFF. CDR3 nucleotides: TGTGCCAGCGCAAAACGAACCGGGACAAACACCGGGGAGCTGTTTTTT.